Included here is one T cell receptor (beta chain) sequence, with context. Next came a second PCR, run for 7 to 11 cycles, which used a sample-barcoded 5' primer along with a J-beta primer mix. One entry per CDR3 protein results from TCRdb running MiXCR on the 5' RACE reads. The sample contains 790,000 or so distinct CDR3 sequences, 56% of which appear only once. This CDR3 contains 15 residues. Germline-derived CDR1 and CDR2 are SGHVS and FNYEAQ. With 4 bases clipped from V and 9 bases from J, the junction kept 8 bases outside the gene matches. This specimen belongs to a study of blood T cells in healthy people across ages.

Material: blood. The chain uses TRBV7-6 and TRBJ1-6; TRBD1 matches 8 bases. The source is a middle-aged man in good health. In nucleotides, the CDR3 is TGTGCCAGCAGCTCTGGACAGGGAATCGTTTCACCCCTCCACTTT. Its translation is CASSSGQGIVSPLHF.